This T cell receptor beta chain stems from a study of regulatory T cells in long-lasting Graves disease. Arm-PCR of CDR3 regions with iRepertoire HTBI primers generated TCR beta libraries. TCRdb called the multiplex PCR reads again in MiXCR, with one record for every CDR3 protein. The sample shows 350,000 to 500,000 distinct CDR3 sequences, approximately 14% of them seen only once. Time point indicated: newly diagnosed GD, antithyroid drugs for less than 3 months. TCR sequences were obtained from RNA taken from PBMCs. V was clipped by 3 bases and J by 5 bases; unmatched bases: 5. This CDR3 spans 15 amino acids. The germline gives CDR1 SGDLS, CDR2 YYNGEE. The same sample was also used in a study of T cells in Graves' hyperthyroidism and ophthalmopathy. As that report states: Diagnosis of hyperthyroidism was new in patients aged 18 to 65, and its duration was under 2 months. Blood also showed most of the thyroid clonotypes that were expanded above 0.001.

The sequence was obtained from a woman aged 45-59 years with Graves disease. The chain employs TRBV9 and TRBJ2-1; 10 bases map to TRBD2. Specimen: peripheral blood mononuclear cells (PBMCs), collected at new diagnosis, from a patient treated with antithyroid drugs. CDR3 protein: CASSGGTSVDNEQFF. The DNA of the CDR3 is TGTGCCAGCAGCGGGGGGACTAGCGTAGACAATGAGCAGTTCTTC.